These T cell receptor beta chains were read from a single sample in a study of identical twins. TCRdb analysed the 5' RACE reads with MiXCR anew, one entry per CDR3 protein. The sample lists around 960,000 distinct CDR3 sequences; about 12% were seen once. Another study also made use of these data, one on yellow fever vaccine responses in identical twins.

Sequences were obtained from PBMCs. These receptors were collected from a woman under 30 in good health. The CDR3 runs from the conserved cysteine through the conserved F or W. The D gene is left open where the match is weak.

V,length,D,CDR3
TRBV7-2,15,TRBD1,CASSRPDRADYGYTF
TRBV4-1,16,.,CASSQGGKSFRTEAFF
TRBV5-1,16,TRBD1,CASSKSDRGPYNEQFF
TRBV29-1,13,TRBD1,CSVARGKGNTIYF
TRBV12-3/TRBV12-4,15,.,CASTPGAARGGELFF
TRBV20-1,18,TRBD1,CSASPGQGPQGGKNEQFF
TRBV6-1,14,TRBD2,CASSRASGYNEQFF
TRBV28,15,.,CASSLWGRESDTQYF
TRBV12-3/TRBV12-4,14,TRBD2,CASSLVGGPGEQYF
TRBV10-3,15,.,CAISESLGANNEQFF
TRBV7-2,17,TRBD2,CASSPYGTSGSSYEQYF
TRBV12-3/TRBV12-4,14,.,CASSHPIRRETQYF
TRBV27,14,.,CASSLSTENQPQHF
TRBV7-2,15,TRBD1,CASSMGTGLSNEQFF
TRBV3-1,13,.,CASSLGRGNTIYF
TRBV6-7,15,.,CAPTGGQILYNEQFF
TRBV2,11,.,CAPLEPTEAFF
TRBV10-3,13,.,CAISADLNTEAFF
TRBV27,13,.,CASRLQLNTEAFF
TRBV12-3/TRBV12-4,13,.,CASSFGGATEAFF
TRBV4-1,16,.,CASSQPGTGRASPLHF
TRBV12-3/TRBV12-4,14,TRBD1,CASSFQRGPGEQYF
TRBV5-5,16,TRBD1,CASTLGDRDTYNEQFF
TRBV20-1,15,.,CSAREGRLPEDTQYF
TRBV4-2,15,TRBD2,CASSQVDGRVGIQYF
TRBV5-1,14,TRBD1,CASSLATGAGEAFF
TRBV6-1,15,.,CASRELDRKNTEAFF
TRBV24-1,13,.,CATSAGTNYEQYF
TRBV20-1,14,.,CSARDMGAGSPLHF
TRBV5-1,16,TRBD1,CASSRSGTDLMETQYF
TRBV3-1,13,.,CASSQFGPYEQYF
TRBV7-9,16,.,CASSLAWTGMNTEAFF
TRBV24-1,15,.,CATSQGAELHYEQYF
TRBV4-1,15,.,CASSQGTTTNYGYTF
TRBV5-1,16,.,CASSSVGDRTKNIQYF
TRBV28,13,.,CASRLGDNQPQHF
TRBV27,15,TRBD1,CASNRRDRGADTQYF